Shown below are 21 T cell receptor beta chains from a single sample sequenced in a study of post-analysis software for immune sequencing data. Study findings and constraints: When patients were compared with controls, four to six TRBV segments were more frequent, TRBV5-6, TRBV5-1 and TRBV20-1 among them.

These TCRs' antigens remain unknown. Each TCR beta cDNA library carried unique molecular identifiers. TCRdb reprocessed the PCR reads via MiXCR and lists one record per CDR3 protein. The table has fewer than 600,000 distinct CDR3 sequences, approximately 46% seen once. Sequenced: blood. The source is a girl aged 10 to 17 with multiple sclerosis.

V and J are TRBV18 and TRBJ1-2; 9 bases line up with TRBD1. The CDR3 extends over 14 amino acids. V shed 3 bases and J 5 bases; nucleotides not matched to a gene: 4. Germline assignment: CDR1 KGHSH and CDR2 LQKENI. The CDR3 DNA is TGTGCCAGCTCACCGCCGGGACAGGGTTATGGCTACACCTTC. Translating gives CASSPPGQGYGYTF.

V usage is TRBV10-3 and J usage is TRBJ1-2; D is unresolved. Germline loops: CDR1 ENHRY, CDR2 SYGVKD. This CDR3 is built from 13 residues. The V and J ends lost 7 bases and 4 bases respectively, with 13 bases between them. CDR3 in amino acids: CAINPQGSYGYTF. The CDR3 DNA follows: TGTGCCATCAATCCCCAAGGAAGCTATGGCTACACCTTC.

V usage is TRBV27 and J usage is TRBJ2-3; maybe TRBD2 (6 bases). V lost 6 bases to trimming and J lost 8 bases, with 15 bases between them. Per the germline V gene, CDR1 is MNHEY and CDR2 is SMNVEV (reference sequence). The CDR3 length is 13 residues. The CDR3 DNA follows: TGTGCCAGCAGGAGACGACTGGAGGGTACGCAGTATTTT. Translated, it gives CASRRRLEGTQYF.

The genes are TRBV5-6 and TRBJ1-2; TRBD1 matches 9 bases. Germline V gene data show CDR1 as SGHDT and CDR2 as YYEEEE. The J segment lost 8 bases and the V segment lost 6 bases, leaving 5 bases of the junction unmatched. The CDR3 consists of 12 residues. CDR3 sequence (DNA): TGTGCCAGCACCCGGACAGGGGTAGGCTACACCTTC. Translating it yields CASTRTGVGYTF. The variable domain in full, with the rest retrieved from reference TRBV5-6 and TRBJ1-2, is DAGVTQSPTHLIKTRGQQVTLRCSPKSGHDTVSWYQQALGQGPQFIFQYYEEEERQRGNFPDRFSGHQFPNYSSELNVNALLLGDSALYLCASTRTGVGYTFGSGTRLTVV.

The chain is built from TRBV15 and TRBJ2-3; either TRBD1 or TRBD2 may fit D (6 bases each). From germline, CDR1 is LNHNV and CDR2 YYDKDF (reference sequence). This CDR3 spans 19 amino acids. V was pared by 1 base and J by 4 bases, with 24 bases between. The CDR3 here is CATSRVGGIAQGKADTQYF. CDR3 DNA: TGTGCCACCAGCAGAGTTGGGGGGATAGCGCAGGGGAAGGCAGATACGCAGTATTTT.

The chain has TRBV18 and TRBJ1-5; 7 positions match TRBD1. Germline V CDR1 and CDR2: KGHSH, LQKENI. CDR3 length: 15 residues. The V and J ends lost 3 bases and 0 bases, in that order; junction bases with no gene match: 2. For the CDR3, the DNA is TGTGCCAGCTCACCGGGACAGAATAGCAATCAGCCCCAGCATTTT. Residues: CASSPGQNSNQPQHF.

In the case of this clonotype: One end of the junction fails to match germline, which may point to a read error. The rearrangement links TRBV7-3 to TRBJ2-2; tentatively, D is TRBD1 or TRBD2 (5 bases each). The CDR3 contains 15 residues. The germline gives CDR1 SGHTA, CDR2 FQGTGA. Here the CDR3 DNA reads TGTGCCAGCAGCTCTCGGACCGTAGGGACCGGGGAGCGGTTTTTT. It codes for CASSSRTVGTGERFF.

This clonotype was observed a handful of times. The chain carries TRBV29-1 and TRBJ2-5; D gene unclear. The CDR3 sequence is 14 residues long. The germline V and J ends were trimmed by 4 bases and 1 base, with 13 bases remaining between them. CDR1 is SQVTM, CDR2 ANQGSEA, per germline. The CDR3 spells CSVAGSRSQETQYF. DNA of the CDR3: TGCAGCGTTGCGGGTTCCAGGTCCCAAGAGACCCAGTACTTC. The full variable domain, with the rest looked up from reference TRBV29-1 and TRBJ2-5, is SAVISQKPSRDICQRGTSLTIQCQVDSQVTMMFWYRQQPGQSLTLIATANQGSEATYESGFVIDKFPISRPNLTFSTLTVSNMSPEDSSIYLCSVAGSRSQETQYFGPGTRLLVL.

This clonotype was seen a handful of times. V gene TRBV7-9 combines with J gene TRBJ2-6; 13 bases fit TRBD2. The CDR3 extends over 18 amino acids. Losses at the gene ends were 1 base for V and 5 bases for J; bases not matched to a gene: 5. Germline V CDR1 and CDR2: SEHNR, FQNEAQ (reference sequence). The CDR3 is CASSLGTSGSNRANVLTF. The CDR3, as DNA: TGTGCCAGCAGCTTAGGGACTAGCGGGAGTAATAGGGCCAACGTCCTGACTTTC. Full variable domain (missing parts from reference TRBV7-9 and TRBJ2-6): DTGVSQNPRHKITKRGQNVTFRCDPISEHNRLYWYRQTLGQGPEFLTYFQNEAQLEKSRLLSDRFSAERPKGSFSTLEIQRTEQGDSAMYLCASSLGTSGSNRANVLTFGAGSRLTVL.

The table lists this clonotype with a count of one. The chain uses TRBV6-5 and TRBJ2-7; 8 positions agree with TRBD2. Trimming removed 5 bases from V and 0 bases from J; junction bases left unmatched: 6. There are 15 residues in the CDR3. Germline V gives CDR1 MNHEY, CDR2 SVGAGI. The CDR3 DNA is TGTGCCAGCAGTCCCCAGACTAGCGACTCCTACGAGCAGTACTTC. This codes for CASSPQTSDSYEQYF.

The J gene is TRBJ2-7, the V gene TRBV20-1; tentative D call: TRBD2 (6 bases). The J call may be mistaken, given a closer DNA end match to TRBJ2-1. The germline CDR1 and CDR2 sequences are DFQATT and SNEGSKA (reference sequence). The CDR3 runs 15 residues. This CDR3 is CSARDLTRFGNEQFF. The CDR3 region has the DNA TGCAGTGCTAGAGACCTGACTAGATTTGGCAATGAGCAGTTCTTC.

The chain has TRBV20-1 and TRBJ2-4, with TRBD2 as a possible D gene (6 bases). The J call may be wrong; the DNA end is better matched by TRBJ2-7. Germline values: CDR1 DFQATT, CDR2 SNEGSKA (reference sequence). The CDR3 has 15 residues. Here the CDR3 reads CSARDRGGSGYEQYF. The CDR3 bases are TGCAGTGCTAGAGATCGAGGAGGGAGCGGCTACGAGCAGTACTTC.

The genes are TRBV20-1 and TRBJ1-4; 8 bases align to TRBD1. CDR1 is DFQATT and CDR2 is SNEGSKA in the germline V gene (reference sequence). The CDR3 runs to 16 residues. With V trimmed by 0 bases and J by 0 bases, 3 bases remained unmatched. Here the CDR3 reads CSARDLQGATNEKLFF. Here the CDR3 DNA reads TGCAGTGCTAGAGATCTACAGGGGGCAACTAATGAAAAACTGTTTTTT.

The chain combines TRBV6-1 with TRBJ1-4, with D possibly matching TRBD1 (5 bases). The ends were cut back, 2 bases at V and 7 bases at J, with 11 bases in the middle. The germline V gene encodes CDR1 MNHNS and CDR2 SASEGT. The CDR3 has 14 amino acids. The CDR3 reads CASSESRVREKLFF. CDR3 bases: TGTGCCAGCAGTGAATCCAGGGTTCGTGAAAAACTGTTTTTT.

This chain joins TRBV2 and TRBJ2-7; 7 positions agree with TRBD2. The V and J ends lost 8 bases and 2 bases, in that order; junction bases with no gene match: 6. The CDR3 spans 13 residues. CDR1 SNHLY and CDR2 FYNNEI come from the germline V gene. The CDR3 spells CASLAERTYEQYF. CDR3 sequence (DNA): TGTGCCAGCCTAGCGGAAAGGACCTACGAGCAGTACTTC.

This rearrangement joins TRBV2 to TRBJ2-7; 7 nucleotides line up with TRBD1. This CDR3 is 13 amino acids long. Germline CDR1 SNHLY, CDR2 FYNNEI. V lost 10 bases and J lost 1; bases outside the gene matches: 7. CDR3 loop: CATRPGQSYEQYF. CDR3 coding DNA: TGTGCCACAAGACCGGGACAGTCCTACGAGCAGTACTTC.

This clonotype appeared a few times. This sequence joins TRBV29-1 and TRBJ2-5; a weak D match, TRBD2 (6 bases). CDR3 length equals 13 residues. Germline V gene data show CDR1 as SQVTM and CDR2 as ANQGSEA. V lost 1 base, J lost 5 bases, and 11 bases lay in between. For the CDR3, the DNA is TGCAGCGTTGAAGCGGGAGCCAACGAGACCCAGTACTTC. Translated, it gives CSVEAGANETQYF.

The sample holds a few counts of this clonotype. The chain couples TRBV20-1 to TRBJ1-2; maybe TRBD1 (6 bases). CDR1 is DFQATT, CDR2 SNEGSKA, per germline (reference sequence). With 6 bases removed from V and 1 base from J, the gap between germline ends came to 12 bases. This CDR3 comprises 13 residues. The CDR3 sequence is CSALEGGNYGYTF. In DNA form, the CDR3 reads TGCAGTGCCCTCGAGGGGGGTAACTATGGCTACACCTTC.

This clonotype showed up just once. A much larger clone is a single base away; this may be a read error. The chain combines TRBV10-3 with TRBJ2-1, with 14 bases fitting TRBD2. This CDR3 contains 15 residues. The germline V gene has CDR1 ENHRY and CDR2 SYGVKD. The CDR3 region has the DNA TGTGCCATCAGTGCTGGACTAGCGGGAGGCCAGGAGCAGTCCTTC. It codes for CAISAGLAGGQEQSF.

V and J are TRBV12-3 or TRBV12-4 and TRBJ2-3; unclear D gene. V was clipped by 0 bases and J by 12 bases, with 13 bases between them. The CDR3 contains 13 residues. The CDR3 nucleotides read TGTGCCAGCAGTTTAGCGCCGCCAGCGTCACAGTATTTT. Protein product: CASSLAPPASQYF.

This clonotype was detected a few times. The chain uses TRBV29-1 and TRBJ2-2, with D perhaps TRBD2 (5 bases). CDR1 is SQVTM, CDR2 ANQGSEA, per germline. The V and J ends lost 3 bases and 5 bases respectively, with 10 bases between them. The CDR3 is made up of 13 amino acids. The CDR3 region is CSVDKGGTGELFF. DNA of the CDR3: TGCAGCGTTGACAAAGGAGGAACCGGGGAGCTGTTTTTT.